The clone carrying this T cell receptor beta chain showed up just a few times. Germline CDR1 reads MDHEN; CDR2 reads SYDVKM. The CDR3 has 14 residues. Trimming removed 2 bases from V and 3 bases from J, with 10 bases in between. Constant-region reverse primers amplified full-length variable regions, followed by semi-nested Nested Universal Primer A PCR. TCRdb re-called the 5' RACE reads through MiXCR, storing one row per CDR3 protein. The profile shows around 50,000 distinct CDR3 sequences, around 28% of them singletons. Sequencing was performed on tumor-infiltrating memory CD4+ T cells sorted from the breast tumor. The subset here: memory CD4+ T cells, CD4+CD45RO+CD25-. The chain joins TRBV28 to TRBJ1-1; possible D gene TRBD1, 6 bases. The receptor's source is a female donor with breast cancer. This CDR3 is CASSLTGPYTEAFF. CDR3 in DNA: TGTGCCAGCAGTTTAACAGGGCCATACACTGAAGCTTTCTTT.